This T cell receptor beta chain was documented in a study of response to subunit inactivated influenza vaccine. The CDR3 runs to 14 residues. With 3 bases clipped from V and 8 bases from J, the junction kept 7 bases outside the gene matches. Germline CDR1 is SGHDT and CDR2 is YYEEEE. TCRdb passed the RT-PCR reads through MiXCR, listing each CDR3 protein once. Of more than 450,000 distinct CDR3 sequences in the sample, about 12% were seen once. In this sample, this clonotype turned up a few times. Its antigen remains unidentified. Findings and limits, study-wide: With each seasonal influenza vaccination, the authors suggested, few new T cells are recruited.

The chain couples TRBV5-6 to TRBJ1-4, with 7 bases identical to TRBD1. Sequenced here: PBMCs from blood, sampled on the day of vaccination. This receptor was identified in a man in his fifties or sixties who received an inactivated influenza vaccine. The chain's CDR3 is CASSYDRAVEKLFF. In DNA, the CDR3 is TGTGCCAGCAGCTACGACAGGGCGGTGGAAAAACTGTTTTTT.